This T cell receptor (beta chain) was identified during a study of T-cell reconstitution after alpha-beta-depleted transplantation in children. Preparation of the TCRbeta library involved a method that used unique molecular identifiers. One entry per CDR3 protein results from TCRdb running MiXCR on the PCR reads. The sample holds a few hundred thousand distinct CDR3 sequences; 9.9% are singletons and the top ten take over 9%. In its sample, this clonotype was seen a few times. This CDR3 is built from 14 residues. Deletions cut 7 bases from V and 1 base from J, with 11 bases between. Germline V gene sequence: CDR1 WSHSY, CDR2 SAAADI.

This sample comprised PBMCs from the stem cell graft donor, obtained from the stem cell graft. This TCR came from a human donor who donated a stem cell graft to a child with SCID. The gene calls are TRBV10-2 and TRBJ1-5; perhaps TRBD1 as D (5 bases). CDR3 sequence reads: CASKEGPSNQPQHF. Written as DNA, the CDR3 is TGCGCCAGCAAGGAGGGGCCAAGCAATCAGCCCCAGCATTTT.